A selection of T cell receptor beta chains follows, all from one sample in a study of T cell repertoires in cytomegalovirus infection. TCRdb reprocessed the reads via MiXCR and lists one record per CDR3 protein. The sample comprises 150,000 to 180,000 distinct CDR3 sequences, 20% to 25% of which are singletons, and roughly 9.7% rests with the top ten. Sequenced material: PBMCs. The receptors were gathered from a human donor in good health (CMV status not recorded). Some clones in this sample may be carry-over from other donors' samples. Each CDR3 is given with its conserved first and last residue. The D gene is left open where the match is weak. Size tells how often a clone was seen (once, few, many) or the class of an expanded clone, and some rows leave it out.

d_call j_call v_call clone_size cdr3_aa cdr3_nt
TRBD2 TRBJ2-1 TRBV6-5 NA CASSDPGTSGRHEQFF TGTGCCAGCAGTGACCCCGGGACTAGCGGGAGGCATGAGCAGTTCTTC
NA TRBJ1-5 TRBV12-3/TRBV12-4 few CASSSYPELPQHF TGTGCCAGCAGTTCTTACCCCGAATTGCCCCAGCATTTT
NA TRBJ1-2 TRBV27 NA CASSLSEDRYGYTF TGTGCCAGCAGTCTCTCAGAAGACAGATATGGCTACACCTTC
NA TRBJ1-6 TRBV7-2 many CAISKGQLSPLHF TGTGCCATCTCAAAAGGTCAACTTTCACCCCTCCACTTT
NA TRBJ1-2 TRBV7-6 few CASSTGQQGGYTF TGTGCCAGCAGCACCGGGCAACAAGGGGGCTACACCTTC
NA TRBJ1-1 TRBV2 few CASSDPTMNTEAFF TGTGCCAGCAGTGACCCGACAATGAACACTGAAGCTTTCTTT
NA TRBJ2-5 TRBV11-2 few CASSQGQMYQETQYF TGTGCCAGCAGCCAGGGCCAGATGTACCAAGAGACCCAGTACTTC
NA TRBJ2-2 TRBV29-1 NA CSVEAPMTGELFF TGCAGCGTTGAAGCCCCCATGACCGGGGAGCTGTTTTTT
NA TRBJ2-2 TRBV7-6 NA CASTPSGSVTGELFF TGTGCCAGCACCCCCTCGGGGTCAGTCACCGGGGAGCTGTTTTTT
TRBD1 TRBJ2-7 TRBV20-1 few CSAETGPIVEQYF TGCAGTGCAGAGACAGGGCCGATTGTCGAGCAGTACTTC
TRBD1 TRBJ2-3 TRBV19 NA CASSPTGATDTQYF TGTGCCAGTAGCCCGACAGGGGCCACAGATACGCAGTATTTT
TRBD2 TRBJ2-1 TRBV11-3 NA CASSLETSGGLSSYNEQFF TGTGCCAGCAGCTTAGAGACTAGCGGGGGGCTGAGCTCCTACAATGAGCAGTTCTTC
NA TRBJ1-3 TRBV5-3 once CASSTGTDSSGNTIYF TGTGCCAGCAGCACCGGGACTGACTCCTCTGGAAACACCATATATTTT
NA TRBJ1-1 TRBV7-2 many CASSFRVNRANTEAFF TGTGCCAGCAGCTTCCGGGTGAACAGAGCAAACACTGAAGCTTTCTTT
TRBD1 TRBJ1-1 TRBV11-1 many CASSSGGASEAFF TGTGCCAGCAGCTCAGGGGGCGCGTCAGAAGCTTTCTTT
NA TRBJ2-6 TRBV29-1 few CSVATGVRSGANVLTF TGCAGCGTTGCGACAGGCGTGCGCTCTGGGGCCAACGTCCTGACTTTC
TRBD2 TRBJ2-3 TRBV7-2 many CASVAGGPSTDTQYF TGTGCCAGCGTAGCGGGGGGGCCTAGCACAGATACGCAGTATTTT